This T cell receptor beta chain appears in the sequencing data of a study of blood T cell repertoires in COVID-19. About the research overall: Specimens from acute and convalescent COVID-19 originated in the United States, Italy and Spain. From T cells, B-cell-depleted T cells, or PBMCs came the material, which was cDNA or gDNA.

The CDR3 has 17 residues. Per germline, CDR1 MGHDK and CDR2 SYGVNS. The V segment lost 2 bases and the J segment 2 bases; nucleotides outside the gene matches: 11. Under the authors' procedure: Estimation of nucleated cell counts relied on the amplification of reference gene primers. Produced via immunoSEQ multiplex PCR; TCRdb's table is partial and in-frame only. V, J and clone size are those of that table, while D and trimming were read from the DNA. The data hold under 200,000 clones, with approximately 90% observed a single time. Sequencing was carried out using peripheral blood. The chain employs TRBV25-1 and TRBJ2-7; TRBD1 agrees at 8 bases. The sequence came from a man aged 18 to 29 with acute or convalescent COVID-19. The CDR3 DNA follows: TGTGCCAGCAGTGAACGTGGGTGGGGGACAGGAGCCTACGAGCAGTACTTC. Translated, it gives CASSERGWGTGAYEQYF.